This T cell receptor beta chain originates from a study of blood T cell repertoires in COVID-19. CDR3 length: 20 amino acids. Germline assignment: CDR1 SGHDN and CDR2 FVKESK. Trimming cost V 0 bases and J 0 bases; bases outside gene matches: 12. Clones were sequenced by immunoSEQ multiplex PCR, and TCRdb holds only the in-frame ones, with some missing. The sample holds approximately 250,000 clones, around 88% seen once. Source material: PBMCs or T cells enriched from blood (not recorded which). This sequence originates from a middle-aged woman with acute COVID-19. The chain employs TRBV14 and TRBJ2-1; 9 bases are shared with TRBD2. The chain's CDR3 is CASSQDNVLAGIISYNEQFF. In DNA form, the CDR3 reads TGTGCCAGCAGCCAAGATAACGTGCTAGCGGGAATCATCTCCTACAATGAGCAGTTCTTC.